A single sample gave rise to the 19 T cell receptor beta chains below, sequenced in a study of T cell changes during pregnancy in multiple sclerosis. Here immunoSEQ multiplex PCR was the method, and the copy in TCRdb shows in-frame clones only, minus some. This sample has tens of thousands of clones, with around 92% found just once. The material sequenced was CD4+ T cells from peripheral blood mononuclear cells, taken in the third trimester of pregnancy. Every receptor here comes from a female donor with multiple sclerosis, enrolled in a pregnancy study.

This chain links TRBV7-2 with TRBJ2-7, with 8 bases lining up with TRBD1. The CDR3 has 15 residues. V lost 1 base, J lost 4 bases, and 6 bases stayed unmatched. Germline V CDR1 and CDR2: SGHTA, FQGNSA. CDR3 nucleotides: TGTGCCAGCAGCTTAGAGGGGACAGGAATATACGAGCAGTACTTC. Its protein product is CASSLEGTGIYEQYF.

The CDR3 DNA is TGCGCCAGCAGCGGAGAAGGGGGCAACACCGGGGAGCTGTTTTTT. It codes for CASSGEGGNTGELFF. The genes are TRBV5-1 and TRBJ2-2, with 7 bases lining up with TRBD1. Looked up from germline, CDR1 is SGHRS and CDR2 is YFSETQ. The CDR3 has 15 residues. After removal of 4 bases from V and 2 bases from J, the junction contained 5 bases not matched to a gene.

V gene TRBV5-6 combines with J gene TRBJ2-7; a weak D match, TRBD1 (5 bases). V was trimmed by 3 bases and J by 2 bases, leaving 12 bases between them. Germline lookup yields CDR1 SGHDT and CDR2 YYEEEE. CDR3 length equals 14 residues. The CDR3 sequence is CASSSRVLPYEQYF. The CDR3 nucleotides read TGTGCCAGCAGCTCCAGGGTTCTCCCCTACGAGCAGTACTTC. Together with reference TRBV5-6 and TRBJ2-7, the CDR3 gives the full variable domain: DAGVTQSPTHLIKTRGQQVTLRCSPKSGHDTVSWYQQALGQGPQFIFQYYEEEERQRGNFPDRFSGHQFPNYSSELNVNALLLGDSALYLCASSSRVLPYEQYFGPGTRLTVT.

This clone was counted a single time. Distinct nucleotide sequences in the sample also encode this CDR3. V gene TRBV6-5 combines with J gene TRBJ1-4; D not resolved. The CDR3 is 11 residues long. Germline CDR1 is MNHEY and CDR2 is SVGAGI. V was clipped by 2 bases and J by 14 bases, with 9 bases between them. The CDR3: CASSYEGVLFF. DNA of the CDR3: TGTGCCAGCAGTTACGAAGGAGTGCTGTTTTTT.

The genes are TRBV2 and TRBJ1-2; a possible D gene is TRBD1 (6 bases). V was shortened by 6 bases and J by 2 bases, with 13 bases between the two germline ends. CDR3 length: 14 amino acids. The germline V gene encodes CDR1 SNHLY and CDR2 FYNNEI. CDR3 DNA: TGTGCCAGCAGCCTCGACAGGTTCAACTATGGCTACACCTTC. This gives the protein CASSLDRFNYGYTF.

This chain links TRBV2 with TRBJ1-3, with TRBD1 matching over 8 bases. The V and J ends lost 6 bases and 2 bases, in that order; junction bases with no gene match: 0. Germline lookup yields CDR1 SNHLY and CDR2 FYNNEI. The CDR3 is 13 amino acids. CDR3 residues: CASRQGAGNTIYF. The CDR3 DNA follows: TGTGCCAGCAGACAGGGGGCTGGAAACACCATATATTTT.

The chain is built from TRBV19 and TRBJ1-3, with D perhaps TRBD1 (6 bases). The CDR3 has 14 amino acids. Trimming left V 5 bases short and J 4 bases short, with 12 bases between. Germline assignment: CDR1 LNHDA and CDR2 SQIVND (reference sequence). The CDR3 here is CASSPDRLGNTIYF. DNA for the CDR3: TGTGCCAGTAGTCCTGACAGGCTGGGAAACACCATATATTTT.

This clone was recorded many times. The V gene is TRBV4-1, the J gene TRBJ2-1; D is possibly TRBD1 (5 bases). Germline V gives CDR1 MGHRA, CDR2 YSYEKL. Deletions cut 1 base from V and 0 bases from J, with 10 bases between. The CDR3 spans 16 residues. Written as DNA, the CDR3 is TGCGCCAGCAGCCAAGTGGACATTCTCTCCTACAATGAGCAGTTCTTC. Residues: CASSQVDILSYNEQFF.

The rearrangement links TRBV2 to TRBJ1-2; 7 nucleotides match TRBD1. The germline V gene encodes CDR1 SNHLY and CDR2 FYNNEI. Unmatched junction bases numbered 3, after V lost 4 bases and J lost 1 base. This CDR3 is built from 14 residues. The CDR3 nucleotides read TGTGCCAGCAGTGTAGCAGGGGGTAACTATGGCTACACCTTC. As protein: CASSVAGGNYGYTF.

The rearrangement joins TRBV15 to TRBJ2-1; TRBD2 agrees at 13 bases. The J segment lost 8 bases and the V segment lost 1 base, leaving 14 bases of the junction unmatched. Germline CDR1 reads LNHNV; CDR2 reads YYDKDF (reference sequence). This CDR3 is 19 amino acids long. CDR3 sequence: CATSRGYSRGLAGQDEQFF. The CDR3 nucleotides are TGTGCCACCAGCAGAGGGTACTCCCGGGGACTAGCGGGGCAGGATGAGCAGTTCTTC.

This chain connects TRBV30 to TRBJ2-7; D gene uncertain. Looked up from germline, CDR1 is GTSNPN and CDR2 is SVGIG (reference sequence). V lost 2 bases and J lost 4, with 18 bases in between. This CDR3 spans 15 amino acids. The CDR3 spells CAWSPPARVAYEQYF. CDR3 nucleotides: TGTGCCTGGAGTCCTCCGGCCCGGGTGGCGTACGAGCAGTACTTC.

The gene calls are TRBV5-1 and TRBJ2-5; D might be TRBD2 (5 bases). Germline V gene lookup returns CDR1 SGHRS and CDR2 YFSETQ. The CDR3 spans 15 residues. Trimming left V 0 bases short and J 6 bases short, with 15 bases between. In nucleotides, the CDR3 is TGCGCCAGCAGCTTGGGGCCCGGGAAGGAGCAGACCCAGTACTTC. Encoded protein: CASSLGPGKEQTQYF. Full variable domain (remainder filled in from reference TRBV5-1 and TRBJ2-5): KAGVTQTPRYLIKTRGQQVTLSCSPISGHRSVSWYQQTPGQGLQFLFEYFSETQRNKGNFPGRFSGRQFSNSRSEMNVSTLELGDSALYLCASSLGPGKEQTQYFGPGTRLLVL.

J is TRBJ2-1 and V is TRBV4-1; 7 bases line up with TRBD1. The V segment lost 8 bases and the J segment 1 base; nucleotides outside the gene matches: 20. Germline V gives CDR1 MGHRA, CDR2 YSYEKL. This CDR3 comprises 19 residues. The CDR3, as DNA: TGCGCCAGCGGATATCCTCCCGACAGGGTAGGGTTATCCTACAATGAGCAGTTCTTC. Protein product: CASGYPPDRVGLSYNEQFF.

This rearrangement joins TRBV2 to TRBJ2-2; D is perhaps TRBD1 (5 bases). This CDR3 spans 15 amino acids. Trimming shortened V by 5 bases and J by 2 bases, and 12 bases separated the two germline ends. Germline CDR1 SNHLY, CDR2 FYNNEI. CDR3 in DNA: TGTGCCAGCAGTTTCGACAGACTCAACACCGGGGAGCTGTTTTTT. Amino acids: CASSFDRLNTGELFF. Together with reference TRBV2 and TRBJ2-2, the CDR3 gives the full variable domain: EPEVTQTPSHQVTQMGQEVILRCVPISNHLYFYWYRQILGQKVEFLVSFYNNEISEKSEIFDDQFSVERPDGSNFTLKIRSTKLEDSAMYFCASSFDRLNTGELFFGEGSRLTVL.

This chain joins TRBV9 and TRBJ1-1; TRBD1 matches at 9 bases. With V trimmed by 0 bases and J by 0 bases, 6 bases remained unmatched. This CDR3 is built from 17 residues. Germline V gene sequence: CDR1 SGDLS, CDR2 YYNGEE. For the CDR3, the DNA is TGTGCCAGCAGCGTAGGACGGACAGGGGTCCTGAACACTGAAGCTTTCTTT. Protein product: CASSVGRTGVLNTEAFF.

The V gene is TRBV18, the J gene TRBJ1-1, with D perhaps TRBD1 (5 bases). The CDR3 length is 14 residues. Germline values: CDR1 KGHSH, CDR2 LQKENI. The V gene lost 6 bases and the J gene lost 0 bases, with 11 bases spanning the gap. CDR3 nucleotides: TGTGCCAGCTCCCAAGGCAGGGTGAACACTGAAGCTTTCTTT. Translating gives CASSQGRVNTEAFF.

The chain joins TRBV4-3 to TRBJ1-6; 8 bases align to TRBD1. The junction had 2 bases not matched to a gene; V was cut back by 4 bases and J by 12 bases. This CDR3 is built from 12 residues. Germline assignment: CDR1 LGHNA and CDR2 YSLEER. The CDR3 region has the DNA TGCGCCAGCAGCCGCACAGGGGGACCCCTCCACTTT. Translating gives CASSRTGGPLHF.

The chain links TRBV19 to TRBJ1-1; possibly TRBD1 for D (5 bases). V lost 5 bases, J lost 7 bases, and 17 bases lay in between. CDR1 and CDR2 from the germline V gene are LNHDA and SQIVND (reference sequence). The CDR3 loop spans 14 amino acids. CDR3 nucleotides: TGTGCCAGTAGTGATCAGGGTTGGGTCAGTGAAGCTTTCTTT. Translation: CASSDQGWVSEAFF.

The chain combines TRBV9 with TRBJ2-7; TRBD1 matches 9 bases. Germline V CDR1 and CDR2: SGDLS, YYNGEE. The J segment lost 3 bases and the V segment lost 3 bases, leaving 4 bases of the junction unmatched. This CDR3 contains 14 residues. The chain's CDR3 is CASSGGTGFYEQYF. In DNA form, the CDR3 reads TGTGCCAGCAGCGGCGGGACAGGGTTCTACGAGCAGTACTTC.